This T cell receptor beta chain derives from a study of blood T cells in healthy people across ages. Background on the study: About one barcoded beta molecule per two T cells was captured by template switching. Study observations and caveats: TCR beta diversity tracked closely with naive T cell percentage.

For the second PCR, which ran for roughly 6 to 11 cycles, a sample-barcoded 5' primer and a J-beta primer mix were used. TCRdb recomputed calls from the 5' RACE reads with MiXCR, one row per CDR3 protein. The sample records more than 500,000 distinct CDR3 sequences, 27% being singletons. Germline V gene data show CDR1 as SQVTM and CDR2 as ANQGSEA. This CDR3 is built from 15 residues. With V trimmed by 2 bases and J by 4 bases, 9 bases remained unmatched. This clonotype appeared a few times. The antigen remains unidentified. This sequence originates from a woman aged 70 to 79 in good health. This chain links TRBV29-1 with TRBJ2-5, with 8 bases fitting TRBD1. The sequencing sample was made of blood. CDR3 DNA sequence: TGCAGCGTTGAACGGGGTCAGGGGGCTGGAGAGACCCAGTACTTC. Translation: CSVERGQGAGETQYF.